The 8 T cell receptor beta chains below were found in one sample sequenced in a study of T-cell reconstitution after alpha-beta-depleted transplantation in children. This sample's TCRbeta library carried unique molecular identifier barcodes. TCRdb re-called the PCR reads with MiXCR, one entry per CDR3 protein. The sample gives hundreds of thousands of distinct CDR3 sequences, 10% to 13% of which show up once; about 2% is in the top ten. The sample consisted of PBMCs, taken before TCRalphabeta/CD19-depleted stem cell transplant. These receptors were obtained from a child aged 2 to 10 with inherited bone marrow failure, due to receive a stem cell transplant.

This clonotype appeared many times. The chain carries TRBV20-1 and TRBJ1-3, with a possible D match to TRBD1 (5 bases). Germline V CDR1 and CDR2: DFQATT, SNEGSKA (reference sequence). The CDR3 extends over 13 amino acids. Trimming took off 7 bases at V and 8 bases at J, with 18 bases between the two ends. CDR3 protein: CSVGRGIGDTIYF. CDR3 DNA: TGCAGTGTTGGCCGGGGGATTGGGGACACCATATATTTT.

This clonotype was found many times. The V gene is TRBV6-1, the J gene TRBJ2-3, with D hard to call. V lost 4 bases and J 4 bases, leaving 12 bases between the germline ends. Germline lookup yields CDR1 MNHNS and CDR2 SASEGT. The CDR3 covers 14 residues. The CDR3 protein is CASSAVLVADTQYF. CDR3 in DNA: TGTGCCAGCAGTGCCGTCTTGGTGGCAGATACGCAGTATTTT.

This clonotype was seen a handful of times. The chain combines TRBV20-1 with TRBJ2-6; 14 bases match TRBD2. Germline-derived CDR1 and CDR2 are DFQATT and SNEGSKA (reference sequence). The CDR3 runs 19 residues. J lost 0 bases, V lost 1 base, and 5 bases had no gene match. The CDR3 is CSARVGLAGGDSGANVLTF. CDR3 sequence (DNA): TGCAGTGCTAGAGTCGGACTAGCGGGAGGAGACTCTGGGGCCAACGTCCTGACTTTC.

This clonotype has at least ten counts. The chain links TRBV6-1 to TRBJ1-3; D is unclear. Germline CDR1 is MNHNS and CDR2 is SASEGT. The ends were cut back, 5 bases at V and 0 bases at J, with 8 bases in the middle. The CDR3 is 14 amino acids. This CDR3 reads CASSKQSSGNTIYF. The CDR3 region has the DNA TGTGCCAGCAGTAAACAGAGCTCTGGAAACACCATATATTTT.

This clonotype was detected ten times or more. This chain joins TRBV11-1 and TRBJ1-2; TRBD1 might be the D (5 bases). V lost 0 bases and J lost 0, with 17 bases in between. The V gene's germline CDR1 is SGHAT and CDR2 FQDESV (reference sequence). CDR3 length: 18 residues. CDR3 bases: TGTGCCAGCAGCTTAGCTGGGCAACTGGGGACTTCTAACTATGGCTACACCTTC. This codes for CASSLAGQLGTSNYGYTF.

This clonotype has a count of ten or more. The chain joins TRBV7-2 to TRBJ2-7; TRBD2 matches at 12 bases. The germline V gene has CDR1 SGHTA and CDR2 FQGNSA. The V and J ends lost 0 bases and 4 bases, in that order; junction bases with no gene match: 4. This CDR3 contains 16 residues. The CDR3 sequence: CASSLALAGGLYEQYF. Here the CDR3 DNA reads TGTGCCAGCAGCTTAGCCCTAGCGGGAGGGTTGTACGAGCAGTACTTC.

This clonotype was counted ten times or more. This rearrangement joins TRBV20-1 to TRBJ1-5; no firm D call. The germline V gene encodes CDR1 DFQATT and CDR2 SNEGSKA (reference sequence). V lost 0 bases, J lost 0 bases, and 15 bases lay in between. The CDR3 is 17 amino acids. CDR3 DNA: TGCAGTGCTAGAGATCGGGCGGACCCATATAGCAATCAGCCCCAGCATTTT. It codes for CSARDRADPYSNQPQHF.

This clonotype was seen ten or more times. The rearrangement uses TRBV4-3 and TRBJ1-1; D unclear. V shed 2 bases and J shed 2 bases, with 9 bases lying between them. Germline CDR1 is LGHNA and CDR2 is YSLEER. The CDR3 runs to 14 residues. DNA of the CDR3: TGCGCCAGCAGCCAACTGGACGGTAACACTGAAGCTTTCTTT. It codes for CASSQLDGNTEAFF.